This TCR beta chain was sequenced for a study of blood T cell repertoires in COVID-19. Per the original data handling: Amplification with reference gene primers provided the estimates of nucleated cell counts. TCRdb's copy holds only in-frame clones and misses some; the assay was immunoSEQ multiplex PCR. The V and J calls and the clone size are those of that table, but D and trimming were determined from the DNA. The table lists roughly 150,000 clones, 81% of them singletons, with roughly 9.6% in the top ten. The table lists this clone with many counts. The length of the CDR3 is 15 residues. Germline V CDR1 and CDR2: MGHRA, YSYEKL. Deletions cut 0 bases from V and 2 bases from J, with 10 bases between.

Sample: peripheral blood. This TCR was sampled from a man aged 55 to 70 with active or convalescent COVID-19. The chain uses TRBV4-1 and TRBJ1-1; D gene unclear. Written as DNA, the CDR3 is TGCGCCAGCAGCCAAGATCCCTCTTATAACACTGAAGCTTTCTTT. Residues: CASSQDPSYNTEAFF.